This passage covers 18 T cell receptor beta chains from one sample sequenced in a study of identifying expanded T cells in peripheral blood. Repertoires were generated with immunoSEQ multiplex PCR, while TCRdb's copy carries only in-frame clones and drops some. The data contain some 76,000 clones, roughly 90% of them singletons. Input material: blood. The source of these receptors is a person between 18 and 75 years old in good health.

V and J are TRBV9 and TRBJ2-3; the D gene is possibly TRBD2 (6 bases). The ends were cut back, 0 bases at V and 0 bases at J, with 14 bases in the middle. Germline loops: CDR1 SGDLS, CDR2 YYNGEE. The CDR3 sequence is 17 residues long. The CDR3 reads CASSVGSVGTSTDTQYF. The CDR3 DNA is TGTGCCAGCAGCGTAGGCTCGGTGGGGACTAGCACAGATACGCAGTATTTT.

The chain uses TRBV2 and TRBJ1-2, with 10 bases lining up with TRBD1. The CDR3 runs 12 residues. Unmatched junction bases numbered 1, after V lost 6 bases and J lost 6 bases. CDR1 and CDR2 (germline): SNHLY, FYNNEI. CDR3: CASRGTGDGYTF. The CDR3 coding sequence is TGTGCCAGCAGAGGGACAGGGGATGGCTACACCTTC.

V and J are TRBV7-2 and TRBJ2-2; possibly TRBD2 for D (6 bases). The CDR3 totals 14 residues. CDR1 is SGHTA and CDR2 is FQGNSA in the germline V gene. V was trimmed by 0 bases and J by 4 bases, leaving 6 bases between them. CDR3 in amino acids: CASSLAGGTGELFF. For the CDR3, the DNA is TGTGCCAGCAGCTTAGCGGGGGGCACCGGGGAGCTGTTTTTT.

The chain uses TRBV4-1 and TRBJ1-2; weak D call: TRBD1 (6 bases). V lost 0 bases to trimming and J lost 4 bases, with 12 bases between them. Germline values: CDR1 MGHRA, CDR2 YSYEKL. The CDR3 covers 15 residues. The CDR3 DNA follows: TGCGCCAGCAGCCAAGATGAGACAGGCTTCTATGGCTACACCTTC. This sequence encodes CASSQDETGFYGYTF.

This sequence joins TRBV19 and TRBJ2-7; perhaps TRBD2 as D (6 bases). Trimming stripped 3 bases from V and 6 bases from J, with 15 bases between. Germline assignment: CDR1 LNHDA and CDR2 SQIVND (reference sequence). The CDR3 is 14 amino acids. The CDR3 coding sequence is TGTGCCAGTAGTATGCGACTAGTCGGACGCGAGCAGTACTTC. Translation: CASSMRLVGREQYF.

The CDR3 sequence: CASSQGPIAGGSSYEQYF. CDR3 DNA: TGCGCCAGCAGCCAGGGGCCTATAGCGGGAGGGAGCTCCTACGAGCAGTACTTC. The genes are TRBV4-1 and TRBJ2-7; 11 bases fit TRBD2. CDR3 length: 18 amino acids. CDR1 is MGHRA and CDR2 is YSYEKL in the germline V gene. With V trimmed by 3 bases and J by 0 bases, 10 bases remained unmatched.

The rearrangement joins TRBV5-1 to TRBJ2-7; maybe TRBD1 (6 bases). V gave up 1 base and J gave up 2 bases, with 13 bases separating them. This CDR3 region has 15 residues. Germline CDR1 and CDR2: SGHRS and YFSETQ. The CDR3 nucleotides read TGCGCCAGCAGCTTGATACAGGGTGAAGCCTACGAGCAGTACTTC. Its protein product is CASSLIQGEAYEQYF.

The V and J genes are TRBV2 and TRBJ2-2, with D maybe TRBD2 (6 bases). The CDR3 is 15 residues long. Germline loops: CDR1 SNHLY, CDR2 FYNNEI. Trimming removed 8 bases from V and 5 bases from J, with 18 bases in between. The CDR3 here is CASSRGGVGTGELFF. The CDR3 bases are TGTGCCAGCTCGAGAGGCGGGGTTGGAACCGGGGAGCTGTTTTTT.

Concerning this clone itself: The junction shows a germline mismatch at one end, possibly a read error. V and J are TRBV28 and TRBJ1-4, with D possibly matching TRBD1 (5 bases). CDR3 length: 14 amino acids. Per germline, CDR1 MDHEN and CDR2 SYDVKM. CDR3 sequence: CASSLEGPGGKPFF. For the CDR3, the DNA is TGTGCCAGCAGTTTGGAAGGCCCTGGGGGAAAACCGTTTTTT.

V and J are TRBV15 and TRBJ2-3; D is possibly TRBD2 (6 bases). CDR3 length: 16 amino acids. Per the germline V gene, CDR1 is LNHNV and CDR2 is YYDKDF (reference sequence). Trimming removed 0 bases at V and 0 bases at J, with 10 bases between. CDR3 DNA sequence: TGTGCCACCAGCAGAGATCCGAGCGGGAGCACAGATACGCAGTATTTT. It yields the protein CATSRDPSGSTDTQYF.

J is TRBJ1-2 and V is TRBV9, with D tentatively TRBD1 (5 bases). V was cut by 0 bases and J by 5 bases, with 11 bases left in between. The CDR3 totals 14 residues. The germline CDR1 and CDR2 sequences are SGDLS and YYNGEE. CDR3 sequence reads: CASSVGDDAYGYTF. DNA of the CDR3: TGTGCCAGCAGCGTAGGGGACGACGCGTATGGCTACACCTTC.

J is TRBJ2-7 and V is TRBV4-3; 8 positions match TRBD2. The CDR3 contains 14 residues. V lost 9 bases to trimming and J lost 2 bases; unmatched junction nucleotides: 9. CDR1 and CDR2 (germline): LGHNA, YSLEER. For the CDR3, the DNA is TGCGCCAGTGCGACCGCGCGGGGGGCCTACGAGCAGTACTTC. It specifies CASATARGAYEQYF.

The chain joins TRBV28 to TRBJ1-5; D gene ambiguous. CDR3 size: 15 residues. Germline CDR1 reads MDHEN; CDR2 reads SYDVKM. V lost 3 bases, J lost 4 bases, and 13 bases lay in between. As DNA, the CDR3 is TGTGCCAGCAGTTTCACGGAAAATTGGAATCAGCCCCAGCATTTT. Residues: CASSFTENWNQPQHF.

The rearrangement uses TRBV7-8 and TRBJ1-1; TRBD1 aligns across 8 bases. The CDR3 is 14 amino acids. CDR1 and CDR2 from the germline V gene are SGHVS and FQNEAQ. With 5 bases clipped from V and 3 bases from J, the junction kept 5 bases outside the gene matches. The CDR3 here is CASSQQGDYTEAFF. The CDR3 nucleotides read TGTGCCAGCAGCCAACAGGGGGATTACACTGAAGCTTTCTTT.

The rearrangement uses TRBV27 and TRBJ1-2; 12 bases are a match to TRBD1. Germline CDR1 reads MNHEY; CDR2 reads SMNVEV (reference sequence). The CDR3 has 17 amino acids. J was trimmed by 3 bases and V by 3 bases; bases with no gene match: 8. CDR3 amino acids: CASSFGGTGGQYYGYTF. Here the CDR3 DNA reads TGTGCCAGCAGTTTTGGGGGGACAGGGGGCCAATACTATGGCTACACCTTC.

This chain links TRBV19 with TRBJ1-5, with no clear D. The CDR3 runs 14 residues. The V end lost 8 bases, the J end lost 7 bases, and 18 bases lay between the germline ends. The V gene's germline CDR1 is LNHDA and CDR2 SQIVND (reference sequence). The CDR3 protein is CASSDEWGGQPQHF. The DNA of the CDR3 is TGTGCCAGTTCTGACGAGTGGGGAGGCCAGCCCCAGCATTTT. The full variable domain, in which reference TRBV19 and TRBJ1-5 provide the parts outside the CDR3, is DGGITQSPKYLFRKEGQNVTLSCEQNLNHDAMYWYRQDPGQGLRLIYYSQIVNDFQKGDIAEGYSVSREKKESFPLTVTSAQKNPTAFYLCASSDEWGGQPQHFGDGTRLSIL.

The chain recombines TRBV6-1 with TRBJ1-4; TRBD1 agrees at 7 bases. V was clipped by 0 bases and J by 7 bases; unmatched bases: 8. The CDR3 runs 16 residues. In germline, CDR1 is MNHNS, CDR2 SASEGT. In DNA form, the CDR3 reads TGTGCCAGCAGTGAAGCGCTTGACAGGGTCTTTGAAAAACTGTTTTTT. It codes for CASSEALDRVFEKLFF.

The V gene is TRBV5-1, the J gene TRBJ2-3; 9 bases align to TRBD1. The CDR3 runs 13 residues. Germline CDR1 and CDR2: SGHRS and YFSETQ. The V and J ends lost 6 bases and 7 bases, in that order; junction bases with no gene match: 6. CDR3: CASNTGTGNTQYF. CDR3 coding DNA: TGCGCCAGCAATACCGGGACAGGGAATACGCAGTATTTT.